The following is a T cell receptor (beta chain) sequence with its context. Antigen: not known. These data are taken from a study of cytomegalovirus exposure and HLA in healthy donors. In the study overall: Under 90% of roughly 400 genotyped donors fell in the Caucasian-associated ancestry cluster.

Study-wide results and limits: Another analysis was done later, and it associated approximately 15,000 TCR beta sequences with HLA alleles at 0.05 false discovery rate. As a later analysis showed, a missense DCLRE1C variant was linked to trimming of TCR beta V- and J-genes.

The V gene's germline CDR1 is SGHAT and CDR2 FQNNGV. CDR3 length: 16 amino acids. J gave up 10 bases and V 5 bases, and 9 bases lay outside the gene matches. A multiplex PCR was run with 60 Vbeta primers and 13 Jbeta primers. Some clones are missing from TCRdb's copy, which holds only in-frame ones; the method was immunoSEQ multiplex PCR. The sample yields about 130,000 clones, approximately 80% seen once. This chain connects TRBV11-2 to TRBJ2-1; 15 bases are a match to TRBD2. This clonotype was obtained from a woman in her forties in good health and CMV-seropositive. Specimen: PBMCs. The CDR3 here is CASSLPGTSGRREQFF. DNA of the CDR3: TGTGCCAGCAGCCTCCCAGGGACTAGCGGGAGGAGGGAGCAGTTCTTC.